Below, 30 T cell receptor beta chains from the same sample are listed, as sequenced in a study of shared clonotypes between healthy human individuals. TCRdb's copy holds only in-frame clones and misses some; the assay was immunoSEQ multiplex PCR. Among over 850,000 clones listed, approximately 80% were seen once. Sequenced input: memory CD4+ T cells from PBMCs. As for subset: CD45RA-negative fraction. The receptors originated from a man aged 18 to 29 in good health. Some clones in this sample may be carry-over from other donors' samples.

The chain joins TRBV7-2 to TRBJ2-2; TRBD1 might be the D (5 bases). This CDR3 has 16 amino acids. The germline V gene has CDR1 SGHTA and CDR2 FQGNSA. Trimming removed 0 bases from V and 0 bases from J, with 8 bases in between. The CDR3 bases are TGTGCCAGCAGCTTAGCGACAGTGACGAACACCGGGGAGCTGTTTTTT. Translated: CASSLATVTNTGELFF.

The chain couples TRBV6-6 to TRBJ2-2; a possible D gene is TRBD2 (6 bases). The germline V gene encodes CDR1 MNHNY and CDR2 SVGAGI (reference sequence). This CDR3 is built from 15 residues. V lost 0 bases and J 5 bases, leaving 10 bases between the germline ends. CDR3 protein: CASSYSTRLTGELFF. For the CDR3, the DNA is TGTGCCAGCAGTTACTCGACTAGGCTAACCGGGGAGCTGTTTTTT.

The DNA of the CDR3 is TGTGCCAGCAGCTTAGGTATGGGTACTGGGGCCAACGTCCTGACTTTC. Translated, it gives CASSLGMGTGANVLTF. This rearrangement joins TRBV11-2 to TRBJ2-6; D gene uncertain. The CDR3 is 16 residues long. Germline lookup yields CDR1 SGHAT and CDR2 FQNNGV. V shed 1 base and J shed 2 bases, with 9 bases lying between them.

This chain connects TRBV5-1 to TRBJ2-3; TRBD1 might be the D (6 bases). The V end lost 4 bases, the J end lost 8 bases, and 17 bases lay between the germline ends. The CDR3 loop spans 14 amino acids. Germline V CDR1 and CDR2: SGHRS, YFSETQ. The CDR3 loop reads CASSRGSGAGTQYF. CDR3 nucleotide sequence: TGCGCCAGCAGCCGGGGATCAGGGGCAGGTACGCAGTATTTT.

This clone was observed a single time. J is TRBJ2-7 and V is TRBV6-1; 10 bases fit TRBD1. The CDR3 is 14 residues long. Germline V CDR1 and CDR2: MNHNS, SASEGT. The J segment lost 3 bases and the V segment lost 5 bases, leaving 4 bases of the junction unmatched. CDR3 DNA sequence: TGTGCCAGCAGTATGGGGGACAGGGGCTACGAGCAGTACTTC. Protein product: CASSMGDRGYEQYF.

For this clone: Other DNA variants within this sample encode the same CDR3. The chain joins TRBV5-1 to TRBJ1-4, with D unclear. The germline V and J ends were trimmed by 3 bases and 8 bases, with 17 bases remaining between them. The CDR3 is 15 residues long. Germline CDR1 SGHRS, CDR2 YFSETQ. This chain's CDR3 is CASSSEGGRGEKLFF. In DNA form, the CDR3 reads TGCGCCAGCAGCTCCGAGGGAGGGCGAGGAGAAAAACTGTTTTTT.

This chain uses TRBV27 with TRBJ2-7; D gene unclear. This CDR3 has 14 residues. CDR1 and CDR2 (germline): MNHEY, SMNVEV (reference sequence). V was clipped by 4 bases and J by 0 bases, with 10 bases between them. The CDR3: CASSSRTRSYEQYF. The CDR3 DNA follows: TGTGCCAGCAGTTCAAGGACGCGCTCCTACGAGCAGTACTTC.

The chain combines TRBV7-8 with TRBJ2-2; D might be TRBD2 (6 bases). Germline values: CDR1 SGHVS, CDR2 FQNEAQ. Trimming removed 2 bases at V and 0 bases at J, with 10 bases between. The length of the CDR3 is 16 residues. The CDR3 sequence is CASSLIGGTNTGELFF. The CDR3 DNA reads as TGTGCCAGCAGCTTAATCGGCGGGACGAACACCGGGGAGCTGTTTTTT.

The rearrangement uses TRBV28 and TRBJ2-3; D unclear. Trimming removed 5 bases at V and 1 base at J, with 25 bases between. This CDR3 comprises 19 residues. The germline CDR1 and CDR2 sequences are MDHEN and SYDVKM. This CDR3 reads CASSPLPRRITLRTDTQYF. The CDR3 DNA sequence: TGTGCCAGCAGTCCCCTGCCAAGACGGATTACCCTCCGCACAGATACGCAGTATTTT.

The CDR3 nucleotides read TGTGCCTGGAGTGTAATCGGGGAGCTGTTTTTT. Amino acids: CAWSVIGELFF. The genes are TRBV30 and TRBJ2-2; no clear D. This CDR3 region has 11 residues. Germline CDR1 GTSNPN, CDR2 SVGIG (reference sequence). Trimming stripped 0 bases from V and 7 bases from J, with 3 bases between.

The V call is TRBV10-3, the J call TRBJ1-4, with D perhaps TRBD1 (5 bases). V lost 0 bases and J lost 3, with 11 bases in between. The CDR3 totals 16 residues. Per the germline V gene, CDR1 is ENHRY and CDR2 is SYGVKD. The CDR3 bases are TGTGCCATCAGTGAGTCGAATTTAGGGGCTAATGAAAAACTGTTTTTT. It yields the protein CAISESNLGANEKLFF.

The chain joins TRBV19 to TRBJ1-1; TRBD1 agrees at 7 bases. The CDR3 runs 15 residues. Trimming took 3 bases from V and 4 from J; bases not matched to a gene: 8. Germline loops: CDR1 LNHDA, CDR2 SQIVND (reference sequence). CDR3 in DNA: TGTGCCAGTAGTATTAGGCGACAGGGAGTCACTGAAGCTTTCTTT. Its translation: CASSIRRQGVTEAFF. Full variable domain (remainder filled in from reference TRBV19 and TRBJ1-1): DGGITQSPKYLFRKEGQNVTLSCEQNLNHDAMYWYRQDPGQGLRLIYYSQIVNDFQKGDIAEGYSVSREKKESFPLTVTSAQKNPTAFYLCASSIRRQGVTEAFFGQGTRLTVV.

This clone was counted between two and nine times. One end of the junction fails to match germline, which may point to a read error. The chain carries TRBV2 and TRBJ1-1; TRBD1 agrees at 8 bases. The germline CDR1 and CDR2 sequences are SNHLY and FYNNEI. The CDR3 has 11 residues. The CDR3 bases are TGTGCCAGCAGTGGACAGGGGACCTGGGGGTTC. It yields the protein CASSGQGTWGF.

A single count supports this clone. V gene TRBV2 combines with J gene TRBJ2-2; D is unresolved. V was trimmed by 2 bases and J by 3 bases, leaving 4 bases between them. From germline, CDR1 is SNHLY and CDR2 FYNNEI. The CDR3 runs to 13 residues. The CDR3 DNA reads TGTGCCAGCAGTGAATTGTACACCGGGGAGCTGTTTTTT. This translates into CASSELYTGELFF.

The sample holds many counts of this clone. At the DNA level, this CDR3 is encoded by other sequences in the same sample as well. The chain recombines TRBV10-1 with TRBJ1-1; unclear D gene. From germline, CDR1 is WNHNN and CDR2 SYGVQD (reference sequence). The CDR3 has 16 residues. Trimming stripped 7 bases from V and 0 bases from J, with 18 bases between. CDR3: CASTESGLSMNTEAFF. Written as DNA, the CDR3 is TGCGCCAGCACCGAAAGCGGGCTTTCCATGAACACTGAAGCTTTCTTT.

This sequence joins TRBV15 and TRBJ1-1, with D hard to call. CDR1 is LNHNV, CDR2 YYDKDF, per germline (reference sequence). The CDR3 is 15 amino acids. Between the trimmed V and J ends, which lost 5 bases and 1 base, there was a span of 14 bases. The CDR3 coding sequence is TGTGCCACCAGCTACGACGGGCAGCCGAACACTGAAGCTTTCTTT. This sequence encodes CATSYDGQPNTEAFF.

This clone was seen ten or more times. In DNA form, the CDR3 reads TGTGCCAGCAGCTTAAGGGGGGATTCTGGAAACACCATATATTTT. Its protein is CASSLRGDSGNTIYF. The rearrangement uses TRBV7-3 and TRBJ1-3, with D perhaps matching TRBD1 (5 bases). The CDR3 runs 15 residues. Germline values: CDR1 SGHTA, CDR2 FQGTGA. Between the trimmed V and J ends, which lost 1 base and 1 base, there was a span of 8 bases.

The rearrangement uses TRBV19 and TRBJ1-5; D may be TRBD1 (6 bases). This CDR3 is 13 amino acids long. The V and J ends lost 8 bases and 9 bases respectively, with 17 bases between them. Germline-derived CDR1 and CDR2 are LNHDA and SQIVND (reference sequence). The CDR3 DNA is TGTGCCAGTGCCGGGACAACATTCACGCCCCAGCATTTT. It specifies CASAGTTFTPQHF.

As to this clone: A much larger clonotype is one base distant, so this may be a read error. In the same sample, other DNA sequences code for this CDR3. The CDR3 DNA reads as TGTGCCAGCAGCTTAGATAGTCAGCCCCAGCATTTT. The encoded protein is CASSLDSQPQHF. The chain is built from TRBV7-2 and TRBJ1-5; D is unresolved. CDR1 SGHTA and CDR2 FQGNSA come from the germline V gene. This CDR3 spans 12 amino acids. Trimming left V 1 base short and J 6 bases short, with 4 bases between.

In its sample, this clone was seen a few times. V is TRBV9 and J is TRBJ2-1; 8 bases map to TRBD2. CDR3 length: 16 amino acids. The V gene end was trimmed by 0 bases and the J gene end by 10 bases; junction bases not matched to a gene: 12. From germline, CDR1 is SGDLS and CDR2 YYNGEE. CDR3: CASSVGETSGIIEQFF. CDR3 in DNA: TGTGCCAGCAGCGTAGGGGAAACTAGCGGAATTATAGAGCAGTTCTTC.

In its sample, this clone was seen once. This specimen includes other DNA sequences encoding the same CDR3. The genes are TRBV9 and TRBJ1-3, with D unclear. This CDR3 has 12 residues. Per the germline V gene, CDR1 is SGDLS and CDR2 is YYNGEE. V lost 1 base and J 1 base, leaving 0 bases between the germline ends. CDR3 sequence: CASSVSGNTIYF. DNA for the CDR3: TGTGCCAGCAGCGTATCTGGAAACACCATATATTTT.

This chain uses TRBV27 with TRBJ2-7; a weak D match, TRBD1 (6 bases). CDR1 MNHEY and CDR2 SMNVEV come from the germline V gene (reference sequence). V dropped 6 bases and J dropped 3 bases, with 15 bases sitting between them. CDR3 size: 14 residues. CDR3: CASRPIQGRYEQYF. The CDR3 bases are TGTGCCAGCAGGCCAATACAGGGCCGCTACGAGCAGTACTTC.

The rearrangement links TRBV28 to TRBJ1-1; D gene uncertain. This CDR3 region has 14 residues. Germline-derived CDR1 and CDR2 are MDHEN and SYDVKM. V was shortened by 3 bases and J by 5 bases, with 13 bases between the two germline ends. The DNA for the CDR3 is TGTGCCAGCAGTTTTACTGGGCAGGCAACTGAAGCTTTCTTT. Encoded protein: CASSFTGQATEAFF.

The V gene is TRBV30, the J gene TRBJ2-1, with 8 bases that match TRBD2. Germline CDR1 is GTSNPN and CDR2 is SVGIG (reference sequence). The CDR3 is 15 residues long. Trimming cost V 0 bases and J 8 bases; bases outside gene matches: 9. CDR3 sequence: CAWSVGSGSRYEQFF. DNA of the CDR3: TGTGCCTGGAGTGTGGGCAGCGGGAGTAGGTATGAGCAGTTCTTC.

CDR3 region: CSVGRASTEAFF. DNA for the CDR3: TGCAGCGTTGGCCGGGCTTCCACTGAAGCTTTCTTT. V usage is TRBV29-1 and J usage is TRBJ1-1; D not resolved. The V end lost 4 bases, the J end lost 4 bases, and 10 bases lay between the germline ends. Per the germline V gene, CDR1 is SQVTM and CDR2 is ANQGSEA. CDR3 size: 12 residues. Full variable domain (remainder filled in from reference TRBV29-1 and TRBJ1-1): SAVISQKPSRDICQRGTSLTIQCQVDSQVTMMFWYRQQPGQSLTLIATANQGSEATYESGFVIDKFPISRPNLTFSTLTVSNMSPEDSSIYLCSVGRASTEAFFGQGTRLTVV.

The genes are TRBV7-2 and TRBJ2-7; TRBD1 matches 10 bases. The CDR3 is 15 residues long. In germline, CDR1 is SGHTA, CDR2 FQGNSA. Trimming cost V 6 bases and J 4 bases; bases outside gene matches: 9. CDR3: CASSDATGGWYEQYF. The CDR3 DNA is TGTGCCAGCAGTGACGCGACAGGGGGCTGGTACGAGCAGTACTTC.

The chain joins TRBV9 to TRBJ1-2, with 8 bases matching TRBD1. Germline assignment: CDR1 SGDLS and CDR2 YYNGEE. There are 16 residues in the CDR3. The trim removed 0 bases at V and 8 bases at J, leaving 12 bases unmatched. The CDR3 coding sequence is TGTGCCAGCAGCGTAGATTCCGCCAGGACAGGGCCCGGCTACACCTTC. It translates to CASSVDSARTGPGYTF.

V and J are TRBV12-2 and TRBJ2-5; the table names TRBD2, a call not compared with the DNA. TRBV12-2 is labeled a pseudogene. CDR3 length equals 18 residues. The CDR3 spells CASREILDLALYQETQYF. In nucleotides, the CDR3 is TGTGCAAGTCGCGAAATCTTGGATCTAGCTTTGTACCAAGAGACCCAGTACTTC.

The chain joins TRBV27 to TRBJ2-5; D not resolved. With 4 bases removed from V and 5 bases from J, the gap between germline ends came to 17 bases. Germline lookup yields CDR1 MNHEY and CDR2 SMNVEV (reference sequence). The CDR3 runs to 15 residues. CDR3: CASSSPGLGRETQYF. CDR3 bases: TGTGCCAGCAGTTCGCCGGGCCTCGGACGGGAGACCCAGTACTTC.

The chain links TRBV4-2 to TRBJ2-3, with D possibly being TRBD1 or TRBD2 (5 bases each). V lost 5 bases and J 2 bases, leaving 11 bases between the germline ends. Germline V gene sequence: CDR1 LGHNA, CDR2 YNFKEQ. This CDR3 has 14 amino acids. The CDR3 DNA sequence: TGTGCCAGCAGCTCCCGGGACGCCACAGATACGCAGTATTTT. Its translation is CASSSRDATDTQYF.